Included here is one T cell receptor beta chain sequence, with context. Antigen: not known. Produced via immunoSEQ multiplex PCR; TCRdb's table is partial and in-frame only. The sample gives 23,000 or so clones, roughly 60% of which show up once; 22% is in the top ten. The germline V gene encodes CDR1 SNHLY and CDR2 FYNNEI. Trimming removed 6 bases at V and 3 bases at J, with 8 bases between. The CDR3 has 13 amino acids. Sample treatment: treatment-naive control, cytoreductive nephrectomy. Control tumors came from treatment-naive patients without prior radiation. The record originates from a study of radiation and T cells in renal cell carcinoma. General study findings and limits: Sampling covered only around 1 g of each tumor.

The genes are TRBV2 and TRBJ1-4; D unresolved. The receptor was isolated from a man aged 35-49 years with renal cell carcinoma. The sequenced sample was tumor tissue, obtained from a patient whose treatment was nephrectomy without radiotherapy. CDR3 coding DNA: TGTGCCAGCAGCCTATTGGCTAATGAAAAACTGTTTTTT. It codes for CASSLLANEKLFF.